The sequence of this T cell receptor beta chain was determined in a study of cytomegalovirus exposure and HLA in healthy donors. Study findings and constraints: The authors reported that TCR beta sequences could predict HLA-A and HLA-B alleles. These predictions were accurate for most subjects in the first cohort.

This clone was picked up a small number of times. Its cognate antigen is unknown. Germline CDR1 reads SGHDT; CDR2 reads YYEEEE. This CDR3 region has 14 residues. V shed 2 bases and J 12 bases; nucleotides not matched to a gene: 8. The PCR employed 60 Vbeta primers together with 13 Jbeta primers. Profiled with immunoSEQ multiplex PCR; TCRdb holds only in-frame clones, not every one. The table records fewer than 200,000 clones, around 79% of them present only once. The chain couples TRBV5-6 to TRBJ2-1; 10 bases are a match to TRBD1. The receptor was isolated from a man in his forties in good health and CMV-seronegative. The sequencing input was PBMCs. The CDR3 sequence is CASSFRGQGLSQFF. The CDR3 DNA sequence: TGTGCCAGCAGCTTTCGGGGACAGGGGTTGTCGCAGTTCTTC.